This TCR beta chain comes out of a study of blood T cell repertoires in COVID-19 (TCRdb year 2020). For the wider study: The collaborator samples originated in the United States, Italy and Spain and spanned the acute and convalescent phases of COVID-19. The material from the prospective study consisted of cDNA or gDNA derived from T cells, B-cell-depleted T cells, or PBMCs. The dataset comprised deeply sampled blood TCRbeta repertoires from subjects exposed to, actively infected with, or recovered from COVID-19. The repertoires were released in a freely available public database intended as a resource for research on the immune response to SARS-CoV-2. Samples came from the ongoing ImmuneRACE study (first 160 participants) plus 1,254 subjects from 6 global collaborators. A de-identified subject ID, COVID-19 status, age in years and sex were almost always included in the sample metadata. Where HLA class I and class II types were available, the types were taken from metadata supplied by the sample provider, not from assay-based typing.

V and J are truncated by 0 bases and 7 bases respectively, leaving an intervening sequence of 24 bases. Including the terminal cysteine and phenylalanine, the CDR3 comprises 19 residues. The read is trimmed to its CDR3 DNA, 57 bases read in frame from base 1. The immunoSEQ Assay, a bias-controlled multiplex PCR, was used to amplify TCRbeta CDR3 regions from genomic DNA. In the paper's pipeline: Within the assay, amplification of reference gene primers was used to estimate how many nucleated cells each sample contained. To quantify the absolute abundance of each unique TCRbeta CDR3 rearrangement, sequence reads were collapsed and filtered. Productive Simpson clonality was computed per sample as the square root of Simpson's diversity index over productive rearrangements. TCRdb limited this immuneACCESS table to in-frame rearrangements with V and J called. A share of clones is missing; checked studies link under half to unresolved V genes, and the rest is unexplained. That table supplies the V and J calls and clone size; D and trimming were determined from the DNA. The sample records about 180,000 clones, around 86% of which are singletons. Over 7.5% of the sample rests with the top ten.

In the prospective study, participants were about 18 to 100 years old, resided in approximately 25 geographic areas of the United States, and were enrolled through a virtual design. In the prospective study, cohorts were assigned on the basis of participant-reported clinical history obtained from a screening survey and a study questionnaire. ImmuneRACE Cohort 3 recovered participants were defined by two consecutive negative NP/OP PCR tests, healthcare professional clearance, or symptom resolution. Mobile phlebotomists in the prospective study collected whole blood, serum and a nasopharyngeal or oropharyngeal swab from every participant. Participants in the prospective study had the option to provide additional blood draws and questionnaires over an approximately 2-month period. Prospective study blood samples were shipped either frozen or at room temperature before DNA extraction. Study-wide findings and limitations: The amount of clinical and demographic metadata varied by source and participant and was provided uncurated.

This clone was detected a few times. It lacks a known antigen. Per-base qualities were not stored, and no clone one base away is much larger. The receptor chain draws on TRBV23-1 and TRBJ2-2; a tentative D call is TRBD2 (6 bases match). TRBV23-1 is an open reading frame whose function is uncertain. Sequenced input: PBMCs or T cells enriched from blood (not recorded which). This clonotype was obtained from a woman in her 30s who had recovered from COVID-19. CDR3 sequence: CASSQSYPGTYISGGELFF. At the DNA level, the sequence is TGCGCCAGCAGTCAATCATATCCCGGGACTTACATCTCGGGCGGGGAGCTGTTTTTT.